The T cell receptor beta chain described here comes from a study of blood T cell repertoires in COVID-19. Study in general: Sites in the United States, Italy and Spain provided acute and convalescent COVID-19 samples. PBMCs, B-cell-depleted T cells, or T cells were the source of the cDNA or gDNA that made up the material.

Germline values: CDR1 SGHNT, CDR2 YYREEE (reference sequence). The V and J ends lost 4 bases and 4 bases, in that order; junction bases with no gene match: 7. CDR3 length: 17 amino acids. This clone was seen a handful of times. How the authors handled the data: Cell counts per sample came from amplifying reference gene primers. Generated by immunoSEQ multiplex PCR, the TCRdb table keeps only in-frame clones and is missing some. V, J and clone size reflect that table, while D and trimming were determined from the DNA. The table records about 70,000 clones, about three quarters of them present only once.

This chain connects TRBV5-4 to TRBJ2-6; TRBD2 matches 11 bases. The origin of this receptor is a human donor in a cohort sampled during active COVID-19. Sequenced: peripheral blood. The DNA of the CDR3 is TGTGCCAGCAGCAGCGGACTAGCGGGCTCCGGGGCCAACGTCCTGACTTTC. Translation: CASSSGLAGSGANVLTF.